This is a list of T cell receptor beta chains from one sample in a study of blood T cells in healthy people across ages. A single record per CDR3 protein comes from TCRdb applying MiXCR to the 5' RACE reads. Counted here are around 990,000 distinct CDR3 sequences, approximately 38% occurring once; the ten biggest clones make up about an eighth. Sequencing input: blood. The receptors shown here come from a man younger than 35 in good health. The CDR3 runs from the conserved cysteine through the conserved F or W. Each record gives: V gene, clone size, D gene, J gene, CDR3 protein, CDR3 DNA. The D gene is left open where the match is weak. Rows may omit the clone size; those that give it use once, few, many or a size class.

TRBV12-3/TRBV12-4	few	-	TRBJ1-5	CASSSTREHNQPQHF	TGTGCCAGCAGCTCTACAAGGGAGCACAATCAGCCCCAGCATTTT
TRBV20-1	-	-	TRBJ1-4	CSAPWVLPVGEKLFF	TGCAGTGCCCCCTGGGTCCTCCCGGTCGGTGAAAAACTGTTTTTT
TRBV10-3	-	-	TRBJ1-6	CAISESRERNSPLHF	TGTGCCATCAGTGAGTCGCGAGAGAGGAATTCACCCCTCCACTTT
TRBV9	many	-	TRBJ2-3	CASSVSGVSDTQYF	TGTGCCAGCAGCGTAAGTGGGGTATCGGATACGCAGTATTTT
TRBV10-3	-	TRBD1	TRBJ2-2	CAISERRDRGLRTGELFF	TGTGCCATCAGTGAAAGGCGGGACAGGGGGTTGAGGACCGGGGAGCTGTTTTTT
TRBV4-3	few	-	TRBJ1-5	CASSQRTEGDQPQHF	TGCGCCAGCAGCCAAAGGACAGAGGGGGATCAGCCCCAGCATTTT
TRBV24-1	many	TRBD2	TRBJ2-5	CATSASGLAETQYF	TGTGCCACCAGTGCCTCTGGACTAGCTGAGACCCAGTACTTC
TRBV13	-	TRBD1	TRBJ1-3	CASSPRDRTSVSGNTIYF	TGTGCCAGCAGCCCGAGGGACAGAACTTCAGTCTCTGGAAACACCATATATTTT
TRBV4-3	few	-	TRBJ1-1	CASSQDFVQGGAFF	TGCGCCAGCAGCCAAGATTTCGTACAGGGTGGAGCTTTCTTT
TRBV7-9	-	-	TRBJ2-4	CASSSTGSPKNIQYF	TGTGCCAGCAGCAGTACAGGGTCTCCCAAAAACATTCAGTACTTC
TRBV12-3/TRBV12-4	few	TRBD2	TRBJ2-1	CASSTLAGVHYNEQFF	TGTGCCAGCAGTACCTTAGCGGGAGTCCACTACAATGAGCAGTTCTTC
TRBV29-1	few	-	TRBJ2-7	CSVVRGSYEQYF	TGCAGCGTTGTAAGGGGATCCTACGAGCAGTACTTC
TRBV5-1	few	-	TRBJ1-5	CASSLVSHSNQPQHF	TGCGCCAGCAGCTTGGTCTCTCATAGCAATCAGCCCCAGCATTTT
TRBV6-5	few	-	TRBJ2-3	CASSYVGPNTDTQYF	TGTGCCAGCAGTTACGTGGGGCCAAACACAGATACGCAGTATTTT
TRBV29-1	few	-	TRBJ1-5	CSVGLGLEPQHF	TGCAGCGTTGGGCTGGGTTTGGAGCCCCAGCATTTT
TRBV4-3	-	TRBD2	TRBJ2-1	CASSHSTTSGGRDEQFF	TGCGCCAGCAGCCACTCGACGACTAGCGGGGGGAGGGATGAGCAGTTCTTC
TRBV3-1	-	-	TRBJ1-6	CASSPGASSYNSPLHF	TGTGCCAGCAGTCCTGGAGCGAGCTCCTATAATTCACCCCTCCACTTT
TRBV7-9	many	-	TRBJ2-1	CASSSGFTYNEQFF	TGTGCCAGCAGTTCTGGGTTTACCTACAATGAGCAGTTCTTC
TRBV21-1	-	-	TRBJ2-2	CASSKTDHGFINTGELFF	TGTGCCAGCAGCAAAACCGACCACGGGTTTATTAACACCGGGGAGCTGTTTTTT
TRBV13	-	TRBD1	TRBJ1-1	CASSLYRDSHTEAFF	TGTGCCAGCAGCTTATATCGGGACAGCCACACTGAAGCTTTCTTT
TRBV25-1	-	-	TRBJ2-6	CASSELFVQGVSGANVLTF	TGTGCCAGCAGTGAATTGTTTGTGCAGGGTGTCTCTGGGGCCAACGTCCTGACTTTC
TRBV7-9	-	TRBD1	TRBJ1-2	CASSPQGAFGYTF	TGTGCCAGCAGCCCACAGGGGGCGTTTGGCTACACCTTC
TRBV3-1	-	-	TRBJ2-5	CASSQEEGQGQETQYF	TGTGCCAGCAGCCAAGAAGAAGGGCAGGGACAAGAGACCCAGTATTTC
TRBV5-1	-	-	TRBJ1-1	CASSLGYGGAEAFF	TGCGCCAGCAGCTTGGGGTATGGGGGGGCTGAAGCTTTCTTT
TRBV4-3	few	-	TRBJ2-1	CASSQDHGGYYNEQFF	TGCGCCAGCAGCCAAGATCACGGGGGTTACTACAATGAGCAGTTCTTC
TRBV7-9	few	-	TRBJ2-7	CASSPDLAVREQYF	TGTGCCAGCAGCCCAGACCTGGCTGTTCGCGAGCAGTACTTC
TRBV4-1	-	-	TRBJ2-2	CASSQDLKVSGELFF	TGCGCCAGCAGCCAAGATCTTAAGGTGTCCGGGGAGCTGTTTTTT
TRBV4-1	-	-	TRBJ2-2	CASSERRVNTGELFF	TGCGCCAGCTCGGAGCGGAGGGTAAACACCGGGGAGCTGTTTTTT
TRBV10-3	few	-	TRBJ2-5	CAISDRDTLQETQYF	TGTGCCATCAGTGATAGGGACACCCTACAAGAGACCCAGTACTTC
TRBV9	-	-	TRBJ2-5	CASAAAQGAQYF	TGTGCCAGCGCCGCGGCCCAAGGGGCCCAGTACTTC
TRBV4-2	few	TRBD1	TRBJ2-3	CASSLPGQAYATDTQYF	TGTGCCAGCAGCCTTCCGGGACAGGCTTACGCTACAGATACGCAGTATTTT